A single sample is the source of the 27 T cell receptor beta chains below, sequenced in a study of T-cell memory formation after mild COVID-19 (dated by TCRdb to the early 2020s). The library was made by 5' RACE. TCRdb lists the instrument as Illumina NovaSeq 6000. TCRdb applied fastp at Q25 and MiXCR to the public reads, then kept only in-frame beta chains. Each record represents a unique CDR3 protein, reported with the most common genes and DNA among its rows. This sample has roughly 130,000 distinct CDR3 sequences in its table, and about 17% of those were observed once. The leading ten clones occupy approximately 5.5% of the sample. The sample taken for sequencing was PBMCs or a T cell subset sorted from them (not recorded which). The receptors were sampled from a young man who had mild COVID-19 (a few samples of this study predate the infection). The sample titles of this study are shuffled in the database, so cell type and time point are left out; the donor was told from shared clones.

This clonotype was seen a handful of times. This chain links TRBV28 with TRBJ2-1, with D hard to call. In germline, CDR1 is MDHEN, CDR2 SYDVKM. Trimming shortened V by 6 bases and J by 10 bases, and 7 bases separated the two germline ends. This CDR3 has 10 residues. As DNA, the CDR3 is TGTGCCAGCAGCCGGCTCGAGCAGTTCTTC. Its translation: CASSRLEQFF.

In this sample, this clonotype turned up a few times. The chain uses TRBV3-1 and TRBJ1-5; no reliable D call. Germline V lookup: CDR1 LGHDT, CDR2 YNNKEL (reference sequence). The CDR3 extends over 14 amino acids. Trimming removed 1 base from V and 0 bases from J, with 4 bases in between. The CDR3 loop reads CASSQGFSNQPQHF. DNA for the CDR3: TGTGCCAGCAGCCAAGGGTTTAGCAATCAGCCCCAGCATTTT.

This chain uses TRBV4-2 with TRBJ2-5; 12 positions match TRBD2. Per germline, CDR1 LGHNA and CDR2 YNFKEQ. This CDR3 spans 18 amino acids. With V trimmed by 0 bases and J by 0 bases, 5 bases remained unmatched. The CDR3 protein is CASSQEETSGGHQETQYF. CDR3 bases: TGTGCCAGCAGCCAAGAAGAGACTAGCGGGGGTCACCAAGAGACCCAGTACTTC.

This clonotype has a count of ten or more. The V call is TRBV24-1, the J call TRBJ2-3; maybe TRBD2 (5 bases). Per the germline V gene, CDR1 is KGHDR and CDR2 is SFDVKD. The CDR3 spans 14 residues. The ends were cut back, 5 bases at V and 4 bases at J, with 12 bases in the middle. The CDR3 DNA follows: TGTGCCACCAGTGGGCTTGAGGGTTCAGATACGCAGTATTTT. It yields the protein CATSGLEGSDTQYF.

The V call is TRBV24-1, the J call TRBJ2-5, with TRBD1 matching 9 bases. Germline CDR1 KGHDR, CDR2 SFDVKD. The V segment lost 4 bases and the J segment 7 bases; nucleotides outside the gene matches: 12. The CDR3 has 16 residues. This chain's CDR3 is CATSDQTGQGRRTQYF. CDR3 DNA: TGTGCCACCAGTGACCAAACCGGACAGGGGAGACGGACCCAGTACTTC.

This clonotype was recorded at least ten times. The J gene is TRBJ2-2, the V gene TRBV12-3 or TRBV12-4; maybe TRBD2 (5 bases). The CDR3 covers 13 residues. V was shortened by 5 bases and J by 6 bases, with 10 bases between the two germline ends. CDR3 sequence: CASSTRGSGELFF. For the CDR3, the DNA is TGTGCCAGCAGTACCCGAGGGTCCGGGGAGCTGTTTTTT.

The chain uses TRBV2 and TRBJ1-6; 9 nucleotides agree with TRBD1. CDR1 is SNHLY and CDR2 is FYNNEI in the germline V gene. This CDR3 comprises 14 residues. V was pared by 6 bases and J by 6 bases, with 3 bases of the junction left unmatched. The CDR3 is CASRKDRGNSPLHF. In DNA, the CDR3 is TGTGCCAGCAGAAAGGACAGGGGTAATTCACCCCTCCACTTT.

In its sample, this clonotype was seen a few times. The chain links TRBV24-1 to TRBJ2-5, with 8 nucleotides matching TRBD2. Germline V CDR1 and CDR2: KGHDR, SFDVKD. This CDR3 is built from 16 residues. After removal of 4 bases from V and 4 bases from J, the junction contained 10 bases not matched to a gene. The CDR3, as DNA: TGTGCCACCAGTGACCCCGGCCGGGGGGGAGTAGAGACCCAGTACTTC. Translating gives CATSDPGRGGVETQYF.

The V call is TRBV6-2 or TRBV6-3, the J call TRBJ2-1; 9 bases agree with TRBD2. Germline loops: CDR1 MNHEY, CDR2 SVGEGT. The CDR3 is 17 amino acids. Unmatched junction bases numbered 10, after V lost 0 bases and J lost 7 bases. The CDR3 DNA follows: TGTGCCAGCAGTTACTCGACGTGGACTAGCGAGAGGAATGAGCAGTTCTTC. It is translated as CASSYSTWTSERNEQFF.

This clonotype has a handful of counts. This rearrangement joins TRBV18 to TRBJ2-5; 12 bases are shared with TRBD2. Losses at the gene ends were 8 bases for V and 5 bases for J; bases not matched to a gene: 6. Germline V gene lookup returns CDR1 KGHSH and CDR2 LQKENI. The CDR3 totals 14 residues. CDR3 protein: CASQTSGGAETQYF. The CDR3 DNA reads TGTGCCAGCCAGACTAGCGGGGGAGCGGAGACCCAGTACTTC.

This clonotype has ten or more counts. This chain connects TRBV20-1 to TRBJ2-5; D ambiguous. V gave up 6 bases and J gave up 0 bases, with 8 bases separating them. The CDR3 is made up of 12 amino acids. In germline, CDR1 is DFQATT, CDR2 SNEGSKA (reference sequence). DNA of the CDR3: TGCAGTGCCCAGAGGTACCAAGAGACCCAGTACTTC. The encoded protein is CSAQRYQETQYF.

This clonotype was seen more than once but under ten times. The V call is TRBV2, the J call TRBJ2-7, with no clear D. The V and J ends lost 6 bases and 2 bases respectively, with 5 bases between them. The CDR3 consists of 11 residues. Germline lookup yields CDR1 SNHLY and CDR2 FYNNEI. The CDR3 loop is CASRTTYEQYV. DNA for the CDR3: TGTGCCAGCAGAACCACCTACGAGCAGTACGTC.

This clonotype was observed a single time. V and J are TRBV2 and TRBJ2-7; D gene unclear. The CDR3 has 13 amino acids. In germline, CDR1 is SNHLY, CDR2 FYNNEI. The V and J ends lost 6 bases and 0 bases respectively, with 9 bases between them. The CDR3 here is CASRKGSSYEQYV. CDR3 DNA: TGTGCCAGCAGGAAGGGAAGCTCCTACGAGCAGTACGTC.

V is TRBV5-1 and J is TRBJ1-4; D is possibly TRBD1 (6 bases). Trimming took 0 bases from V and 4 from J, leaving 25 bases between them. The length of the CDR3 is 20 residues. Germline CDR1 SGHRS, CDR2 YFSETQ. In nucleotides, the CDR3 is TGCGCCAGCAGCTTGGGGATACAGGCTGGGGGCGATCGGGGTAATGAAAAACTGTTTTTT. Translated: CASSLGIQAGGDRGNEKLFF.

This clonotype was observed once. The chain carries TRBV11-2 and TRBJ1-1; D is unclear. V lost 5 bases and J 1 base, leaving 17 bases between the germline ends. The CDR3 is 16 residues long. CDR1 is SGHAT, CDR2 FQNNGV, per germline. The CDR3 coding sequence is TGTGCCAGCAGCCAACCACCTCCCCATGGGAACACTGAAGCTTTCTTT. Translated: CASSQPPPHGNTEAFF.

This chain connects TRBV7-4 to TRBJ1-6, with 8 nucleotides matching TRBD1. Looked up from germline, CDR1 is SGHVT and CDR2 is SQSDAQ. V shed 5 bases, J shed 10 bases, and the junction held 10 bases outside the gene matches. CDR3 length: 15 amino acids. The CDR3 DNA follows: TGTGCCAGCAGCCTTCGCGACAGGGGAGGGTCACCCCTCCACTTT. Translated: CASSLRDRGGSPLHF. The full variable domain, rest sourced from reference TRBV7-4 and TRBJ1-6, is GAGVSQSPRYKVAKRGRDVALRCDSISGHVTLYWYRQTLGQGSEVLTYSQSDAQRDKSGRPSGRFSAERPERSVSTLKIQRTEQGDSAVYLCASSLRDRGGSPLHFGNGTRLTVT.

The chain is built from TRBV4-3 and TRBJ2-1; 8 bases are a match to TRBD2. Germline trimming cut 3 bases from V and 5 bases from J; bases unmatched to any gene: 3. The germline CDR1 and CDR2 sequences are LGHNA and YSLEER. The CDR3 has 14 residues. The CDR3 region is CASSHRAGDNEQFF. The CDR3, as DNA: TGCGCCAGCAGCCACCGAGCGGGGGACAATGAGCAGTTCTTC.

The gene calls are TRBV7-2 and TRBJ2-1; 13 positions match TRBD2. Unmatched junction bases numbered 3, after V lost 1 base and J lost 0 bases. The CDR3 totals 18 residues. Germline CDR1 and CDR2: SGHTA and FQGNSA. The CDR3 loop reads CASSLDRTSGGSYNEQFF. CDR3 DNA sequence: TGTGCCAGCAGCTTAGATCGGACTAGCGGGGGCTCCTACAATGAGCAGTTCTTC. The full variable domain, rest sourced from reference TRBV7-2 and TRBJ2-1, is GAGVSQSPSNKVTEKGKDVELRCDPISGHTALYWYRQSLGQGLEFLIYFQGNSAPDKSGLPSDRFSAERTGGSVSTLTIQRTQQEDSAVYLCASSLDRTSGGSYNEQFFGPGTRLTVL.

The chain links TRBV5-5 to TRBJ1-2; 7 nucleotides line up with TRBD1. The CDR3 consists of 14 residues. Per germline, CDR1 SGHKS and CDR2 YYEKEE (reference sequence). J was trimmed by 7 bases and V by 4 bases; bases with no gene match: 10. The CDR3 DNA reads TGTGCCAGCAGCCCCGGACAGGTGGCCAGTGGCTACACCTTC. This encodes CASSPGQVASGYTF.

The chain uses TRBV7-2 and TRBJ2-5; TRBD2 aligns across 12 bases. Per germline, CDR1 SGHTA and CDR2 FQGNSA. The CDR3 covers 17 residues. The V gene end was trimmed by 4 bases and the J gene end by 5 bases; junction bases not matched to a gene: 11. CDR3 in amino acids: CASSSYRLAGGIETQYF. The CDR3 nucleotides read TGTGCCAGCAGCTCATACCGCCTAGCGGGGGGGATTGAGACCCAGTACTTC.

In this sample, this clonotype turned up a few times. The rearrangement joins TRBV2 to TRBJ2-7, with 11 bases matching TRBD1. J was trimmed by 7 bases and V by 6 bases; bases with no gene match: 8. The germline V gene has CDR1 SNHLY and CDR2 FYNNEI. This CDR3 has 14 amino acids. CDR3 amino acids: CASREDRGRKEQYV. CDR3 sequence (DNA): TGTGCCAGCAGGGAGGACAGGGGGCGAAAAGAGCAGTACGTC.

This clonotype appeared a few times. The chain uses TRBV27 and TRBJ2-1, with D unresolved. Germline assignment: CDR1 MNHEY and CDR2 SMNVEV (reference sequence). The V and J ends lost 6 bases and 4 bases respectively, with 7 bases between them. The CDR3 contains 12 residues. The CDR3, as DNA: TGTGCCAGCAGCCGGCATTACAATGAGCAGTTCTTC. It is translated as CASSRHYNEQFF.

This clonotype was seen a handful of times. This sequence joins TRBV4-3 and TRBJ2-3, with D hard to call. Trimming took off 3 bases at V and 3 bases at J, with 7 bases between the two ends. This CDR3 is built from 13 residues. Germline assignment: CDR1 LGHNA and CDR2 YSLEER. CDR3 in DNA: TGCGCCAGCAGCCACCCAGAAACAGATACGCAGTATTTT. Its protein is CASSHPETDTQYF.

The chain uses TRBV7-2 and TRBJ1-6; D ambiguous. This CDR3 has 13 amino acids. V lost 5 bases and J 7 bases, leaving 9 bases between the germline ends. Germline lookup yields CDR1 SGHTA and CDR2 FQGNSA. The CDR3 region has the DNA TGTGCCAGCAGCCCACTAGGGAATTCACCCCTCCACTTT. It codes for CASSPLGNSPLHF.

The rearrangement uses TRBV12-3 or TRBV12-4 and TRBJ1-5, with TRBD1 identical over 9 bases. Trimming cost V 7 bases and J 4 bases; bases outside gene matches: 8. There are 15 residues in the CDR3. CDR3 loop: CASKPGQGTNQPQHF. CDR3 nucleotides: TGTGCCAGCAAACCGGGACAGGGTACTAATCAGCCCCAGCATTTT.

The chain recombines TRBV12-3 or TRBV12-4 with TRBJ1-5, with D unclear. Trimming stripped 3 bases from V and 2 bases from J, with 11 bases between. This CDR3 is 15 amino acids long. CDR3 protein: CASSFSQSGNQPQHF. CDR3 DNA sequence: TGTGCCAGCAGTTTCTCTCAAAGTGGCAATCAGCCCCAGCATTTT.

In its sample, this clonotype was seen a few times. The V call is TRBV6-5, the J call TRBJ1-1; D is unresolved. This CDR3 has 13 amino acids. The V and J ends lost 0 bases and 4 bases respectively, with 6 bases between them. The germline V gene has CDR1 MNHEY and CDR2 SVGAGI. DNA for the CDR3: TGTGCCAGCAGTTACTCGCTCATCACTGAAGCTTTCTTT. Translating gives CASSYSLITEAFF.